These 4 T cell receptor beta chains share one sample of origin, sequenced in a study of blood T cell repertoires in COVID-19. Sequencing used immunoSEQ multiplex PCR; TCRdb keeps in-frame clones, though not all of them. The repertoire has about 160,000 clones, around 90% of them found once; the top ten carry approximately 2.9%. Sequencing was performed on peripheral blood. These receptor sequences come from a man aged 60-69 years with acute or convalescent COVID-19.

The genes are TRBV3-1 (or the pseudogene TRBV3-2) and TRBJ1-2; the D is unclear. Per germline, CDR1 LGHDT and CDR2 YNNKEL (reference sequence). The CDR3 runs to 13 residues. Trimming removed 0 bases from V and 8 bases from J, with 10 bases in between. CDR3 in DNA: TGTGCCAGCAGCCAAGATCGCCGGCGGGGCTACACCTTC. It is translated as CASSQDRRRGYTF.

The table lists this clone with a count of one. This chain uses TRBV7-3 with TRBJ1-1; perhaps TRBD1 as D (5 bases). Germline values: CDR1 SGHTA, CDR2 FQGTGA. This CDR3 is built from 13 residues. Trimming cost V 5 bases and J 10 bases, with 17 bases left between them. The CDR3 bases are TGTGCCAGCAGCCAAACGGGGGACCCGAGAGCTTTCTTT. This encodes CASSQTGDPRAFF.

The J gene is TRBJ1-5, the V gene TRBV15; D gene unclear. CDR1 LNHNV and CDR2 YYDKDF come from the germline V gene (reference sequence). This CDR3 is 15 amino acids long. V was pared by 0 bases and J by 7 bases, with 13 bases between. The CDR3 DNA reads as TGTGCCACCAGCAGAGATCGATCCGGAGTACAGCCCCAGCATTTT. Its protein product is CATSRDRSGVQPQHF. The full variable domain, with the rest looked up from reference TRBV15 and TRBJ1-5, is DAMVIQNPRYQVTQFGKPVTLSCSQTLNHNVMYWYQQKSSQAPKLLFHYYDKDFNNEADTPDNFQSRRPNTSFCFLDIRSPGLGDTAMYLCATSRDRSGVQPQHFGDGTRLSIL.

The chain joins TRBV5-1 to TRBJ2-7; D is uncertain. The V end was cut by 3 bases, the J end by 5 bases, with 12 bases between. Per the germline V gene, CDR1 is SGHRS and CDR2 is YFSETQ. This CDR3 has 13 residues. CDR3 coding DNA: TGCGCCAGCAGCTCGGAAGGCAGGAACGAGCAGTACTTC. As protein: CASSSEGRNEQYF. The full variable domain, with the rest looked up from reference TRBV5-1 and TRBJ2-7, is KAGVTQTPRYLIKTRGQQVTLSCSPISGHRSVSWYQQTPGQGLQFLFEYFSETQRNKGNFPGRFSGRQFSNSRSEMNVSTLELGDSALYLCASSSEGRNEQYFGPGTRLTVT.